These 6 T cell receptor beta chains were sequenced from one sample in a study of control samples from healthy donors and cancer patients. Produced via immunoSEQ multiplex PCR; TCRdb's table is partial and in-frame only. The repertoire includes over 100,000 clones, 75% to 90% of them detected once, and around 17% sits in the top ten. Sequencing was carried out using blood. The receptor set was obtained from a woman aged 45 to 65 in good health.

The chain uses TRBV25-1 and TRBJ2-3; perhaps D is TRBD1 or TRBD2 (5 bases each). The CDR3 has 15 residues. The germline V gene encodes CDR1 MGHDK and CDR2 SYGVNS. Trimming stripped 6 bases from V and 6 bases from J, with 19 bases between. The CDR3 loop reads CASSELGAYLDTQYF. For the CDR3, the DNA is TGTGCCAGCAGCGAGCTCGGGGCCTACCTCGATACGCAGTATTTT.

The J gene is TRBJ1-5, the V gene TRBV27; possibly TRBD1 for D (6 bases). Per germline, CDR1 MNHEY and CDR2 SMNVEV (reference sequence). V was clipped by 2 bases and J by 0 bases, with 8 bases between them. This CDR3 has 15 residues. The CDR3 DNA reads TGTGCCAGCAGTTTAGGGGGCTATAGCAATCAGCCCCAGCATTTT. Residues: CASSLGGYSNQPQHF.

The CDR3 nucleotides read TGTGCCACCCCCCCCGGCGGGGAATACACAGATACGCAGTATTTT. Amino acid sequence: CATPPGGEYTDTQYF. The J gene is TRBJ2-3, the V gene TRBV24-1; TRBD2 might be the D (6 bases). The CDR3 has 15 residues. Deletions cut 9 bases from V and 2 bases from J, with 17 bases between. The germline V gene encodes CDR1 KGHDR and CDR2 SFDVKD.

The chain has TRBV30 and TRBJ2-3; 8 nucleotides match TRBD2. Germline loops: CDR1 GTSNPN, CDR2 SVGIG (reference sequence). Unmatched junction bases numbered 9, after V lost 4 bases and J lost 3 bases. The length of the CDR3 is 15 residues. The CDR3 loop is CAWTPSTSETDTQYF. The CDR3 DNA reads as TGTGCCTGGACCCCGTCGACTAGCGAGACAGATACGCAGTATTTT.

The rearrangement uses TRBV20-1 and TRBJ1-5, with 7 bases aligning to TRBD1. Looked up from germline, CDR1 is DFQATT and CDR2 is SNEGSKA (reference sequence). The length of the CDR3 is 15 residues. The J segment lost 6 bases and the V segment lost 3 bases, leaving 11 bases of the junction unmatched. The CDR3 DNA sequence: TGCAGTGCTAGTAACAGGGGCCTGAGAAGTCAGCCCCAGCATTTT. This encodes CSASNRGLRSQPQHF.

The rearrangement joins TRBV4-2 to TRBJ2-5, with D possibly matching TRBD2 (5 bases). The CDR3 is made up of 15 amino acids. Deletions cut 6 bases from V and 2 bases from J, with 16 bases between. Germline V lookup: CDR1 LGHNA, CDR2 YNFKEQ. The CDR3 coding sequence is TGTGCCAGCAGTGTGGACTGGCGGCCACAAGAGACCCAGTACTTC. Protein sequence: CASSVDWRPQETQYF.